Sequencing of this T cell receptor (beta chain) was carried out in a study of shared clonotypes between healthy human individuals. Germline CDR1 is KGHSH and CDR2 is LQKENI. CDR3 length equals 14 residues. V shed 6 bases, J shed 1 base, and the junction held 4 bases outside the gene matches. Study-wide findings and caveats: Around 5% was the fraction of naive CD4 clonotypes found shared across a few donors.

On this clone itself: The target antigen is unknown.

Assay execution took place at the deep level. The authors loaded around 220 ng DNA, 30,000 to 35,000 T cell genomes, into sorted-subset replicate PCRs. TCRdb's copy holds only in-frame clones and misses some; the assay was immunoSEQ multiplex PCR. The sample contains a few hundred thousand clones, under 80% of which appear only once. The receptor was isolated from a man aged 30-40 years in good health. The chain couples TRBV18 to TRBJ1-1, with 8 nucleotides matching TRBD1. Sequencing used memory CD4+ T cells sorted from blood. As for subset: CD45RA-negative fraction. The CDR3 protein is CASSATGANTEAFF. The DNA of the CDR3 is TGTGCCAGCTCTGCGACAGGGGCGAACACTGAAGCTTTCTTT.